This TCR beta chain is drawn from a study of early T cells in non-severe SARS-CoV-2 infection. Study-level information: Investigators sequenced bulk RNA drawn from unsorted whole blood, and chains remained unpaired.

Unique molecular identifiers were affixed to single, distinct cDNA molecules. TCRdb analysed the 5' RACE reads with MiXCR anew, one entry per CDR3 protein. Of about 46,000 distinct CDR3 sequences in the sample, over 5% are singletons; the top ten hold roughly 5.2%. General observations from the study: Matching with VDJdb favored anti-spike CD8 responses (missing private and CD4 specificities).

About this clonotype: Its antigen is unidentified.

The sequences come from whole blood, collected at baseline. This TCR was sampled from an adult who was a healthcare worker with PCR-confirmed SARS-CoV-2 infection or an uninfected control (not recorded which).

In DNA, the CDR3 is TGTGCCAGTAGTATACGGGCAGGGATTGATGAAGCTTTCTTT. Translation gives CASSIRAGIDEAFF. The rearrangement joins TRBV19 to TRBJ1-1; tentatively, D is TRBD1 (5 bases). This CDR3 region has 14 residues. Trimming took off 2 bases at V and 7 bases at J, with 14 bases between the two ends. Looked up from germline, CDR1 is LNHDA and CDR2 is SQIVND (reference sequence).